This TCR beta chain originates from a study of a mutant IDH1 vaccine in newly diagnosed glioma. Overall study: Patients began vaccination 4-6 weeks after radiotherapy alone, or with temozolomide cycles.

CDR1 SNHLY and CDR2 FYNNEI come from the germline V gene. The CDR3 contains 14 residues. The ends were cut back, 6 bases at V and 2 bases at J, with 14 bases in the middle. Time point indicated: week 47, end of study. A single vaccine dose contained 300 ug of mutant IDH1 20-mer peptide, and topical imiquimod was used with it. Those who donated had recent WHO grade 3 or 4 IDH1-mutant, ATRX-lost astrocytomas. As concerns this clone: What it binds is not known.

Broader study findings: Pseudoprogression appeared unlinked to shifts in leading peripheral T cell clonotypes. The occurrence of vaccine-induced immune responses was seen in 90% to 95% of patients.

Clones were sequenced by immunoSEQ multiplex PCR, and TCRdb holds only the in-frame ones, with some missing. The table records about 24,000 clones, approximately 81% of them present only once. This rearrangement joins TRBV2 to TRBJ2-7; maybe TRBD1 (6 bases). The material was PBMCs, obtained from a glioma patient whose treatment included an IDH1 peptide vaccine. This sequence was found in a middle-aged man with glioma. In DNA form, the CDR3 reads TGTGCCAGCAGCGAACAGGGAGAAACCTACGAGCAGTACTTC. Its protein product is CASSEQGETYEQYF.